This TCR beta chain was recovered during a study of OX40 agonist ivuxolimab in advanced cancers. Study context: Cancers in dose escalation were hepatocellular, melanoma, renal cell and head and neck.

TCRdb's copy holds only in-frame clones and misses some; the assay was immunoSEQ multiplex PCR. This sample has tens of thousands of clones, with about four fifths found just once. V shed 5 bases, J shed 4 bases, and the junction held 11 bases outside the gene matches. Germline V gene data show CDR1 as SGHRS and CDR2 as YFSETQ. The CDR3 extends over 15 amino acids. Exclusion applied to patients with autoimmune disease history or systemic immunosuppression. This sequence was found in an adult with an advanced solid tumor such as melanoma, head and neck, liver or kidney cancer. Sample: CD4+ or CD8+ T cells sorted from blood, taken in a trial of the OX40 agonist ivuxolimab. This chain links TRBV5-1 with TRBJ1-2, with 7 positions matching TRBD1. The CDR3 spells CASRQGTELGYGYTF. CDR3 nucleotides: TGCGCCAGCAGACAGGGGACAGAACTCGGCTATGGCTACACCTTC.